The rows below give T cell receptor beta chains drawn from one sample of a study of T cell responses to AZD1222 COVID-19 vaccine. This table comes from immunoSEQ multiplex PCR, and its TCRdb copy is limited to in-frame clones, with some not included. This table has 80,000 or so clones, roughly 80% appearing once. Specimen: peripheral blood, collected 28 days after the second dose of the MenACWY control vaccine. The source is an adult who received the MenACWY meningococcal vaccine as a control. Each CDR3 is given with its conserved first and last residue. D genes are given only for firm matches. Only some rows state a clone size, as once, few, many or a class for expanded clones.

j_call v_call d_call clone_size cdr3_nt cdr3_aa
TRBJ1-3 TRBV2 NA NA TGTGCCAGCAGTGTCCAGGGCGCGGGAAACACCATATATTTT CASSVQGAGNTIYF
TRBJ1-1 TRBV7-2 TRBD1 once TGTGCCAGCAGCTTAAGACAGGGGGCTCCTGAAGCTTTCTTT CASSLRQGAPEAFF
TRBJ1-3 TRBV28 NA NA TGTGCCAGCAGCGACGCCCGGGGGCCGGACGGAAACACCATATATTTT CASSDARGPDGNTIYF
TRBJ2-3 TRBV12-3/TRBV12-4 NA NA TGTGCCAGCAGTATTAGCACAGATACGCAGTATTTT CASSISTDTQYF
TRBJ2-7 TRBV28 NA NA TGTGCCCTAGGACGGAGAGGAGGCTACGAGCAGTACTTC CALGRRGGYEQYF
TRBJ1-2 TRBV5-4 NA NA TGTGCCAGCACCCTTCAGGACAGCCCGTCCTATGGCTACACCTTC CASTLQDSPSYGYTF
TRBJ1-4 TRBV29-1 TRBD1 few TGCAGCGCGGGACAGGGGGCTCTGGCGTCAGGAGAACTGTTTTTT CSAGQGALASGELFF
TRBJ1-2 TRBV12-5 NA NA TGTGCTAGTGGTTTGTCCCTTGGGGGGCAATTTATTTATAACTATGGCTACACCTTC CASGLSLGGQFIYNYGYTF
TRBJ1-2 TRBV3-1/TRBV3-2 TRBD1 NA TGTGCCAGCAGCCTCCTTAAGAGACACAGGGGGCTACGGGGCTACACCTTC CASSLLKRHRGLRGYTF
TRBJ1-6 TRBV12-3/TRBV12-4 NA NA TGTGCCAGCAGCCGAACGTCAAGTTCACCCCTCCACTTT CASSRTSSSPLHF
TRBJ1-2 TRBV7-8 NA NA TGTGCCAGCAGCCTAAACACCGACTATGGCTACACCTTC CASSLNTDYGYTF
TRBJ1-2 TRBV19 TRBD1 NA TGTGCCAGTAGTATGGGACAGGATTTAATAAATAATGGCTACACCTTC CASSMGQDLINNGYTF
TRBJ1-2 TRBV30 NA NA TGTGCCTGGAGTGTAAAGGTGGTTAGTGGCTACACCTTC CAWSVKVVSGYTF
TRBJ1-3 TRBV7-8 NA few TGTGCCAGCAGCTTAGTACAGGGCGGTGGAAACACCATATATTTT CASSLVQGGGNTIYF
TRBJ2-7 TRBV19 TRBD2 NA TGTGCCAGTAGTAAACCTAGTGAGACTAGCGGGAGTTCCTACGAGCAGTACTTC CASSKPSETSGSSYEQYF
TRBJ2-5 TRBV5-4 NA NA TGTGCCAGCAGCTTAGATGGCTTGGGGGCGGGCGGGGAGACCCAGTACTTC CASSLDGLGAGGETQYF
TRBJ2-7 TRBV5-4 NA NA TGTGCCAGCAGCTTTCAGGGGACCTACGAGCAGTACTTC CASSFQGTYEQYF
TRBJ1-3 TRBV2 NA NA TGTGCCAGCAGTGAAAGGCAACCCGATACTGGAAACACCATATATTTT CASSERQPDTGNTIYF
TRBJ1-3 TRBV5-1 NA NA TGCGCCAGCAGCTTCGGGGATTCTGGAAACACCATATATTTT CASSFGDSGNTIYF
TRBJ1-5 TRBV24-1 NA NA TGTGCCACCAGTGAGGGGAACGCCCTTCAGCCCCAGCATTTT CATSEGNALQPQHF
TRBJ1-4 TRBV29-1 TRBD1 NA TGCAGCGTTACCGGGACAGCTAATGAAAAACTGTTTTTT CSVTGTANEKLFF
TRBJ2-5 TRBV27 TRBD2 NA TGTGCCAGCAGTTTATTTGCTAGCGGGAGAGAGACCCAGTACTTC CASSLFASGRETQYF
TRBJ1-1 TRBV7-9 NA NA TGTGCCATCTTGGACACTGAAGCTTTCTTT CAILDTEAFF
TRBJ1-6 TRBV5-1 TRBD1 NA TGCGCCAGCAGCCGGGACAGCTCCTATAATTCACCCCTCCACTTT CASSRDSSYNSPLHF
TRBJ1-2 TRBV3-1/TRBV3-2 NA NA TGTGCCAGCAGCCAACTCCCGTTAAGATATGGCTACACCTTC CASSQLPLRYGYTF
TRBJ2-1 TRBV6-5 NA NA TGTGCCAGCAGTAACCGGGACTCCCCGTGGGAGCAGTTCTTC CASSNRDSPWEQFF
TRBJ1-2 TRBV28 NA NA TGTGCCAGCAGTTTCTGGGGGTCAGGTCGGTCACTTGATGGCTACACCTTC CASSFWGSGRSLDGYTF
TRBJ1-6 TRBV7-2 NA NA TGTGCCAGCAGTCTCGACGGATATAATTCACCCCTCCACTTT CASSLDGYNSPLHF
TRBJ2-7 TRBV3-1/TRBV3-2 NA NA TGTGCCAGCACCAACAGAGGGGGAGGCGAGCAGTACTTC CASTNRGGGEQYF
TRBJ2-1 TRBV3-1/TRBV3-2 TRBD2 NA TGTGCCAGCAGTATAGCGGGGGGCAATGAGCAGTTCTTC CASSIAGGNEQFF
TRBJ1-3 TRBV24-1 NA NA TGTGCCACCAGTGACATTACCTTGACAGCCCCATTCTCTGGAAACACCATATATTTT CATSDITLTAPFSGNTIYF
TRBJ1-1 TRBV4-3 NA NA TGCGCCAGCAGCCAAGATACACCGAACACTGAAGCTTTCTTT CASSQDTPNTEAFF
TRBJ1-6 TRBV2 NA many TGTGCCAGCAACGAACCCAACGGCCGGGCCCTCCACTTT CASNEPNGRALHF
TRBJ2-7 TRBV19 TRBD1 once TGTGCCAGTAGTCTAGCCGGGGACAGTCTCTACGAGCAGTACTTC CASSLAGDSLYEQYF
TRBJ1-2 TRBV28 NA NA TGTGCCAGCAGTTCCCCTGGGACCCAGAACTATGGCTACACCTTC CASSSPGTQNYGYTF
TRBJ1-5 TRBV21-1 NA NA TGTGCCAGCAGCAAGTTACAGGGGAAAGGACAGCCCCAGCATTTT CASSKLQGKGQPQHF